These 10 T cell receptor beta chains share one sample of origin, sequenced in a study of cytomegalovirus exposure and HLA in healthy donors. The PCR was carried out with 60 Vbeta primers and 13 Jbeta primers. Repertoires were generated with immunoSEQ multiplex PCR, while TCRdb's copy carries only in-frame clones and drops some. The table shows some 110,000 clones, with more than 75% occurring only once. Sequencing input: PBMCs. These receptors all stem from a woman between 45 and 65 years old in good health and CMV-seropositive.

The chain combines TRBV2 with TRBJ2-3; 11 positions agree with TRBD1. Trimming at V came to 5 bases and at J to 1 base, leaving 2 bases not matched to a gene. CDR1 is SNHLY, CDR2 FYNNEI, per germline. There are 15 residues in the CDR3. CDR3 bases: TGTGCCAGCAGTCCGGGACAGGGGGGCACAGATACGCAGTATTTT. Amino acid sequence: CASSPGQGGTDTQYF. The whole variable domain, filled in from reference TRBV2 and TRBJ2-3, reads EPEVTQTPSHQVTQMGQEVILRCVPISNHLYFYWYRQILGQKVEFLVSFYNNEISEKSEIFDDQFSVERPDGSNFTLKIRSTKLEDSAMYFCASSPGQGGTDTQYFGPGTRLTVL.

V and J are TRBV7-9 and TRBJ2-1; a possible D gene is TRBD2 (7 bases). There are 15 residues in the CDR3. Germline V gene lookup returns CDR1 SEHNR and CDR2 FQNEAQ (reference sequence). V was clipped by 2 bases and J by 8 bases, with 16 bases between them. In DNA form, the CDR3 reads TGTGCCAGCAGCTTACTACGGGGGGCGGGGGATGAGCAGTTCTTC. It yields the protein CASSLLRGAGDEQFF.

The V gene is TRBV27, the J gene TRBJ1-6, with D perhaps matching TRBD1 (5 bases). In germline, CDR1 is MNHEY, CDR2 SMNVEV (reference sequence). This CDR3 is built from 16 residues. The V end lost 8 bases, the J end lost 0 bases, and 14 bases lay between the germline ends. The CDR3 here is CASGPRESSYNSPLHF. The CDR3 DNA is TGTGCCAGCGGACCCAGGGAAAGCTCCTATAATTCACCCCTCCACTTT.

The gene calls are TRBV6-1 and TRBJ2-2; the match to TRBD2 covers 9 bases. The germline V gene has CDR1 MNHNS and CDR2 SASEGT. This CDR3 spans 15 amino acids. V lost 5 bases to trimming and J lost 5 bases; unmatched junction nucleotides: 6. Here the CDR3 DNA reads TGTGCCAGCAGTTTGGCGGGGGGGTATACCGGGGAGCTGTTTTTT. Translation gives CASSLAGGYTGELFF.

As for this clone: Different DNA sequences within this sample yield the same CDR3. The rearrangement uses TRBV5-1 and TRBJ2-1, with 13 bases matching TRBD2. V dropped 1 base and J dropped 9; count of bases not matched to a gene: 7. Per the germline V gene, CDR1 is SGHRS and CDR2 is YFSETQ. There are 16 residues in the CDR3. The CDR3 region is CASSLSSLAGGSEQFF. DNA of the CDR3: TGCGCCAGCAGCTTGAGTTCACTAGCGGGGGGGTCTGAGCAGTTCTTC.

The CDR3 spells CASSLADGEAEAFF. CDR3 nucleotide sequence: TGTGCCAGCAGCTTAGCCGACGGGGAGGCCGAAGCTTTCTTT. The V gene is TRBV7-9, the J gene TRBJ1-1; no clear D. The CDR3 is made up of 14 amino acids. V was shortened by 0 bases and J by 8 bases, with 13 bases between the two germline ends. CDR1 is SEHNR, CDR2 FQNEAQ, per germline (reference sequence).

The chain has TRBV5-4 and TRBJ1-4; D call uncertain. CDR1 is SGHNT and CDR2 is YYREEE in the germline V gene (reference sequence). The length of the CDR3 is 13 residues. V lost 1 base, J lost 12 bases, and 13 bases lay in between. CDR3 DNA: TGTGCCAGCAGCTTGCCCAATTCCGGAGAACTGTTTTTT. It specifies CASSLPNSGELFF. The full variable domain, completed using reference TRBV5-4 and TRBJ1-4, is ETGVTQSPTHLIKTRGQQVTLRCSSQSGHNTVSWYQQALGQGPQFIFQYYREEENGRGNFPPRFSGLQFPNYSSELNVNALELDDSALYLCASSLPNSGELFFGSGTQLSVL.

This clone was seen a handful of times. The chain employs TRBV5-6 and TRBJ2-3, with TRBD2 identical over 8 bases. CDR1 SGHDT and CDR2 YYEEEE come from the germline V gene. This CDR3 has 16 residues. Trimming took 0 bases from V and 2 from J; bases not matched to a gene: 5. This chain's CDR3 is CASSLAPGGFTDTQYF. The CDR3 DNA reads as TGTGCCAGCAGCTTGGCCCCGGGGGGGTTCACAGATACGCAGTATTTT.

The CDR3 nucleotides read TGTGCCAGCAGTTTTACAGAAAACACTGAAGCTTTCTTT. Translated: CASSFTENTEAFF. The chain carries TRBV2 and TRBJ1-1; D is ambiguous. V was trimmed by 5 bases and J by 2 bases, leaving 9 bases between them. In germline, CDR1 is SNHLY, CDR2 FYNNEI. The CDR3 has 13 residues.

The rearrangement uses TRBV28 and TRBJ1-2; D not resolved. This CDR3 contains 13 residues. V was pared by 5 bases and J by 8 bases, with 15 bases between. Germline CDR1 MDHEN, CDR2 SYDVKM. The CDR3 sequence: CASSPPGSRGYTF. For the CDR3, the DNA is TGTGCCAGCAGTCCCCCGGGATCACGGGGCTACACCTTC.